Below, 28 T cell receptor beta chains from the same sample are listed, as sequenced in a study of blood T cell repertoires in COVID-19. Clones were read by immunoSEQ multiplex PCR, and TCRdb kept only the in-frame ones, dropping some. Among 99,000 or so clones listed, around 84% were seen once. The sample comprised peripheral blood. These receptors all stem from a woman in her sixties in a cohort sampled during active or convalescent COVID-19.

The chain employs TRBV25-1 and TRBJ2-3; no clear D. Looked up from germline, CDR1 is MGHDK and CDR2 is SYGVNS. V shed 2 bases and J shed 2 bases, with 5 bases lying between them. The CDR3 sequence is 13 residues long. CDR3 region: CASSEEYTDTQYF. CDR3 coding DNA: TGTGCCAGCAGTGAAGAGTACACAGATACGCAGTATTTT.

The chain uses TRBV7-6 and TRBJ2-3; TRBD1 matches at 8 bases. The V gene's germline CDR1 is SGHVS and CDR2 FNYEAQ. J was trimmed by 0 bases and V by 5 bases; bases with no gene match: 7. The CDR3 spans 16 residues. The CDR3 here is CASSPQGAVSTDTQYF. The CDR3 nucleotides are TGTGCCAGCAGCCCGCAGGGGGCGGTAAGCACAGATACGCAGTATTTT. The full variable domain, in which reference TRBV7-6 and TRBJ2-3 provide the parts outside the CDR3, is GAGVSQSPRYKVTKRGQDVALRCDPISGHVSLYWYRQALGQGPEFLTYFNYEAQQDKSGLPNDRFSAERPEGSISTLTIQRTEQRDSAMYRCASSPQGAVSTDTQYFGPGTRLTVL.

The rearrangement links TRBV5-1 to TRBJ1-1; the D gene is possibly TRBD1 (5 bases). CDR3 length equals 15 residues. Germline-derived CDR1 and CDR2 are SGHRS and YFSETQ. Deletions cut 4 bases from V and 11 bases from J, with 24 bases between. The CDR3 sequence: CASSAIPRGSGVAFF. CDR3 DNA: TGCGCCAGCAGCGCCATCCCTAGGGGCTCGGGCGTGGCTTTCTTT.

The V gene is TRBV6-5, the J gene TRBJ2-4, with unresolved D. Germline CDR1 MNHEY, CDR2 SVGAGI. The germline V and J ends were trimmed by 7 bases and 0 bases, with 10 bases remaining between them. The CDR3 has 14 residues. The CDR3 bases are TGTGCCAGCACCAGAGGAGTAGCCAAAAACATTCAGTACTTC. Its protein is CASTRGVAKNIQYF.

This clone was counted a single time. The CDR3 protein is CASGQGRNYGYTF. The CDR3 nucleotides are TGTGCCTCAGGACAGGGGCGGAACTATGGCTACACCTTC. The chain couples TRBV7-9 to TRBJ1-2; TRBD1 matches at 9 bases. Germline values: CDR1 SEHNR, CDR2 FQNEAQ (reference sequence). The CDR3 loop spans 13 amino acids. V shed 11 bases, J shed 2 bases, and the junction held 6 bases outside the gene matches.

V is TRBV29-1 and J is TRBJ1-1; possible D gene TRBD1, 5 bases. CDR3 length equals 12 residues. Per germline, CDR1 SQVTM and CDR2 ANQGSEA. V was shortened by 6 bases and J by 0 bases, with 8 bases between the two germline ends. CDR3 protein: CSVRQLNTEAFF. CDR3 sequence (DNA): TGCAGCGTCCGACAGTTGAACACTGAAGCTTTCTTT.

The CDR3 nucleotides read TGCGCCAGCAGCCGCGGGACTAGCGGTAGGATGGAGACCCAGTACTTC. Translating it yields CASSRGTSGRMETQYF. V is TRBV5-1 and J is TRBJ2-5, with 11 bases identical to TRBD2. Trimming removed 4 bases from V and 5 bases from J; junction bases left unmatched: 10. CDR1 and CDR2 from the germline V gene are SGHRS and YFSETQ. The CDR3 runs 16 residues.

This clone was counted a single time. The gene calls are TRBV6-5 and TRBJ1-5; D is unclear. The CDR3 is 14 residues long. Germline CDR1 MNHEY, CDR2 SVGAGI. V shed 4 bases and J shed 5 bases, with 12 bases lying between them. CDR3 nucleotides: TGTGCCAGCAGTTCGAACCCTCGGGATCAGCCCCAGCATTTT. Its translation: CASSSNPRDQPQHF.

The genes are TRBV19 and TRBJ1-2; tentatively, D is TRBD1 (6 bases). The ends were cut back, 1 base at V and 4 bases at J, with 10 bases in the middle. The CDR3 covers 14 residues. In germline, CDR1 is LNHDA, CDR2 SQIVND (reference sequence). The CDR3 DNA follows: TGTGCCAGTAGTATAGCTACAGGGCCCTATGGCTACACCTTC. It specifies CASSIATGPYGYTF.

V gene TRBV27 combines with J gene TRBJ2-1; tentative D call: TRBD1 (5 bases). Trimming removed 6 bases at V and 0 bases at J, with 15 bases between. Germline CDR1 MNHEY, CDR2 SMNVEV (reference sequence). The CDR3 has 16 residues. Here the CDR3 DNA reads TGTGCCAGCAGGGGATCCGGACACCTCTCCTACAATGAGCAGTTCTTC. The encoded protein is CASRGSGHLSYNEQFF.

The gene calls are TRBV7-3 and TRBJ2-2; 7 bases match TRBD2. CDR1 and CDR2 (germline): SGHTA, FQGTGA. The CDR3 runs to 14 residues. The junction had 5 bases not matched to a gene; V was cut back by 9 bases and J by 1 base. CDR3 protein: CASPPGGNTGELFF. For the CDR3, the DNA is TGTGCCAGTCCACCGGGAGGGAACACCGGGGAGCTGTTTTTT. Full variable domain (missing parts from reference TRBV7-3 and TRBJ2-2): GAGVSQTPSNKVTEKGKYVELRCDPISGHTALYWYRQSLGQGPEFLIYFQGTGAADDSGLPNDRFFAVRPEGSVSTLKIQRTERGDSAVYLCASPPGGNTGELFFGEGSRLTVL.

The chain joins TRBV21-1 to TRBJ2-7; the table's D call of TRBD1 was not tested on the DNA. TRBV21-1 is tagged as a pseudogene. There are 15 residues in the CDR3. The CDR3: CASSKGQGFAYEQYF. In nucleotides, the CDR3 is TGTGCCAGCAGCAAAGGGCAGGGGTTCGCCTACGAGCAGTACTTC.

The chain combines TRBV5-6 with TRBJ1-5; D unresolved. Germline lookup yields CDR1 SGHDT and CDR2 YYEEEE. CDR3 length: 14 amino acids. The V and J ends lost 4 bases and 5 bases respectively, with 13 bases between them. The CDR3 here is CASSTHGVHQPQHF. CDR3 sequence (DNA): TGTGCCAGCAGCACTCACGGGGTCCATCAGCCCCAGCATTTT.

This clone occurred a few times. The V gene is TRBV3-1 (or the pseudogene TRBV3-2), the J gene TRBJ2-1; D uncertain. The CDR3 spans 12 residues. Germline V gene sequence: CDR1 LGHDT, CDR2 YNNKEL (reference sequence). The V gene lost 2 bases and the J gene lost 6 bases, with 5 bases spanning the gap. This CDR3 is CASSQQANEQFF. In nucleotides, the CDR3 is TGTGCCAGCAGCCAACAGGCCAATGAGCAGTTCTTC.

The rearrangement links TRBV14 to TRBJ1-2; unclear D gene. The V end lost 1 base, the J end lost 8 bases, and 17 bases lay between the germline ends. CDR1 and CDR2 from the germline V gene are SGHDN and FVKESK. This CDR3 region has 15 residues. In DNA, the CDR3 is TGTGCCAGCAGCCAAGTGGCGGGTGGTACTAGCGGCTACACCTTC. Translating gives CASSQVAGGTSGYTF.

The rearrangement joins TRBV2 to TRBJ1-2; D is uncertain. From germline, CDR1 is SNHLY and CDR2 FYNNEI. Trimming cost V 4 bases and J 4 bases, with 10 bases left between them. This CDR3 contains 13 residues. CDR3 DNA: TGTGCCAGCAGTGGTAGATTTCGCTATGGCTACACCTTC. The encoded protein is CASSGRFRYGYTF.

In its sample, this clone was seen a few times. V gene TRBV7-9 combines with J gene TRBJ2-7, with a tentative D call TRBD2 (5 bases). Looked up from germline, CDR1 is SEHNR and CDR2 is FQNEAQ (reference sequence). V lost 2 bases and J lost 6, with 20 bases in between. The CDR3 has 16 residues. CDR3 DNA: TGTGCCAGCAGCTTATTCGGCCGCTTCGAAGGAGGCGAGCAGTACTTC. Translating gives CASSLFGRFEGGEQYF.

The chain is built from TRBV9 and TRBJ1-2; D is uncertain. The CDR3 has 12 residues. The V gene's germline CDR1 is SGDLS and CDR2 YYNGEE. Trimming shortened V by 3 bases and J by 4 bases, and 7 bases separated the two germline ends. The CDR3 coding sequence is TGTGCCAGCAGCGGGCCGGGCTATGGCTACACCTTC. This translates into CASSGPGYGYTF. Complete variable domain (other parts from reference TRBV9 and TRBJ1-2): DSGVTQTPKHLITATGQRVTLRCSPRSGDLSVYWYQQSLDQGLQFLIQYYNGEERAKGNILERFSAQQFPDLHSELNLSSLELGDSALYFCASSGPGYGYTFGSGTRLTVV.

The J gene is TRBJ2-7, the V gene TRBV6-2 or TRBV6-3, with D tentatively TRBD2 (5 bases). This CDR3 is 12 amino acids long. Trimming removed 5 bases from V and 3 bases from J, with 8 bases in between. Per the germline V gene, CDR1 is MNHEY and CDR2 is SVGEGT. CDR3 DNA sequence: TGTGCCAGCAGTCCCGGGGTCTACGAGCAGTACTTC. Protein: CASSPGVYEQYF.

The V gene is TRBV10-3, the J gene TRBJ2-5, with 9 bases fitting TRBD1. The CDR3 sequence is 13 residues long. The germline gives CDR1 ENHRY, CDR2 SYGVKD. V lost 6 bases and J lost 5; bases outside the gene matches: 4. The CDR3 sequence: CAIRGQGGETQYF. The DNA of the CDR3 is TGTGCCATCAGGGGACAGGGTGGGGAGACCCAGTACTTC.

This clone was picked up a small number of times. The chain employs TRBV19 and TRBJ2-7; 9 bases agree with TRBD1. The CDR3 extends over 14 amino acids. The V gene end was trimmed by 6 bases and the J gene end by 6 bases; junction bases not matched to a gene: 9. The germline gives CDR1 LNHDA, CDR2 SQIVND (reference sequence). CDR3 DNA: TGTGCCAGTAGAAGGGGACAGGGTACGGGCGAGCAGTACTTC. This translates into CASRRGQGTGEQYF. Drawing the rest from reference TRBV19 and TRBJ2-7, the complete variable domain is DGGITQSPKYLFRKEGQNVTLSCEQNLNHDAMYWYRQDPGQGLRLIYYSQIVNDFQKGDIAEGYSVSREKKESFPLTVTSAQKNPTAFYLCASRRGQGTGEQYFGPGTRLTVT.

V gene TRBV3-1 (or the pseudogene TRBV3-2) combines with J gene TRBJ2-1; D is perhaps TRBD2 (6 bases). Germline V gives CDR1 LGHDT, CDR2 YNNKEL (reference sequence). CDR3 size: 15 residues. Trimming left V 0 bases short and J 3 bases short, with 9 bases between. In nucleotides, the CDR3 is TGTGCCAGCAGCCAAGACACGGGGGACTACAATGAGCAGTTCTTC. Translating it yields CASSQDTGDYNEQFF.

The V call is TRBV10-3, the J call TRBJ1-1; D remains unclear. Germline V gene sequence: CDR1 ENHRY, CDR2 SYGVKD. The V gene lost 3 bases and the J gene lost 5 bases, with 7 bases spanning the gap. There are 12 residues in the CDR3. The CDR3 DNA is TGTGCCATCAGTGAAAGTCTAACTGAAGCTTTCTTT. It yields the protein CAISESLTEAFF.

The chain combines TRBV9 with TRBJ2-5, with 9 bases matching TRBD2. V shed 2 bases and J 5 bases; nucleotides not matched to a gene: 7. The CDR3 is made up of 15 amino acids. Germline V CDR1 and CDR2: SGDLS, YYNGEE. For the CDR3, the DNA is TGTGCCAGCAGCGTTAGCGGGGGCGCGGGGGAGACCCAGTACTTC. This translates into CASSVSGGAGETQYF.

As DNA, the CDR3 is TGCAGCGTCCCCATTCCCCCACAGGCGGCAGATACGCAGTATTTT. This encodes CSVPIPPQAADTQYF. The genes are TRBV29-1 and TRBJ2-3; TRBD1 is a possible D gene (5 bases). The CDR3 is made up of 15 amino acids. Germline CDR1 is SQVTM and CDR2 is ANQGSEA. Trimming removed 6 bases at V and 4 bases at J, with 20 bases between.

This chain links TRBV19 with TRBJ2-1; D unclear. Trimming left V 0 bases short and J 7 bases short, with 10 bases between. There are 14 residues in the CDR3. Germline V gives CDR1 LNHDA, CDR2 SQIVND (reference sequence). The CDR3 sequence is CASSIDRPENEQFF. For the CDR3, the DNA is TGTGCCAGTAGTATAGATCGGCCGGAGAATGAGCAGTTCTTC.

The chain combines TRBV12-3 or TRBV12-4 with TRBJ1-2; weak D call: TRBD1 (5 bases). The CDR3 totals 11 residues. V gave up 5 bases and J gave up 5 bases, with 6 bases separating them. The CDR3: CASSPGYGYTF. In DNA, the CDR3 is TGTGCCAGCAGTCCAGGGTATGGCTACACCTTC.

This clone was found once. V and J are TRBV10-3 and TRBJ2-1; 8 bases are a match to TRBD2. With V trimmed by 6 bases and J by 5 bases, 9 bases remained unmatched. This CDR3 has 15 amino acids. Germline V gene sequence: CDR1 ENHRY, CDR2 SYGVKD. The chain's CDR3 is CAISGSSGLDNEQFF. Here the CDR3 DNA reads TGTGCCATCAGCGGATCTAGCGGGCTGGACAATGAGCAGTTCTTC.